One and the same sample provided the 10 T cell receptor beta chains below, sequenced in a study of T-cell memory formation after mild COVID-19. MiXCR, run by TCRdb on the 5' RACE reads, gives a single entry per CDR3 protein. The sample lists a few hundred thousand distinct CDR3 sequences; 20% to 25% were seen once. Sequencing was carried out using PBMCs or a T cell subset sorted from them (not recorded which). Receptor source: a man younger than 30 who had mild COVID-19 (a few samples of this study predate the infection). Cell type and time point are not known.

This clonotype has a handful of counts. The rearrangement links TRBV5-1 to TRBJ2-2; D possibly corresponds to TRBD1 (6 bases). CDR3 size: 14 residues. V was pared by 0 bases and J by 6 bases, with 9 bases between. The germline V gene has CDR1 SGHRS and CDR2 YFSETQ. The CDR3 here is CASSLGTAAGELFF. The CDR3 nucleotides read TGCGCCAGCAGCTTGGGGACAGCGGCCGGGGAGCTGTTTTTT.

Here the CDR3 DNA reads TGTGCCACATCAGGGGGCCCGCTCCCCAGGCAGTACGTC. It is translated as CATSGGPLPRQYV. The rearrangement joins TRBV6-2 or TRBV6-3 to TRBJ2-7, with TRBD1 matching over 8 bases. The CDR3 contains 13 residues. With V trimmed by 10 bases and J by 9 bases, 14 bases remained unmatched. Germline values: CDR1 MNHEY, CDR2 SVGEGT.

The genes are TRBV20-1 and TRBJ2-7; D possibly corresponds to TRBD2 (6 bases). Germline V CDR1 and CDR2: DFQATT, SNEGSKA (reference sequence). The CDR3 spans 14 residues. The ends were cut back, 5 bases at V and 4 bases at J, with 18 bases in the middle. CDR3 bases: TGCAGTGCTTGGAGGGTAGATAGAGATTACGAGCAGTACGTC. It encodes CSAWRVDRDYEQYV.

This clonotype was counted between two and nine times. This chain links TRBV4-1 with TRBJ2-7; D may be TRBD1 (6 bases). Per germline, CDR1 MGHRA and CDR2 YSYEKL. This CDR3 contains 19 residues. V lost 2 bases and J lost 2, with 25 bases in between. DNA for the CDR3: TGCGCCAGCAGCCAAAGCATTACCCTCACGGGACAATTCGCCTACGAGCAGTACTTC. Protein sequence: CASSQSITLTGQFAYEQYF.

Ten or more counts support this clonotype. The CDR3 protein is CASRTGLAGGQETQYF. The DNA for the CDR3 is TGCGCCAGCAGGACGGGACTAGCGGGGGGCCAAGAGACCCAGTACTTC. J is TRBJ2-5 and V is TRBV5-1; 15 bases line up with TRBD2. The length of the CDR3 is 16 residues. V was clipped by 5 bases and J by 1 base; unmatched bases: 3. Germline assignment: CDR1 SGHRS and CDR2 YFSETQ.

The V gene is TRBV5-4, the J gene TRBJ2-3, with 8 bases fitting TRBD2. Germline lookup yields CDR1 SGHNT and CDR2 YYREEE (reference sequence). The CDR3 is 15 amino acids. Trimming cost V 5 bases and J 4 bases; bases outside gene matches: 9. CDR3 nucleotide sequence: TGTGCCAGCAGTCAGCCCGGGACTAGTTCAGATACGCAGTATTTT. Its protein product is CASSQPGTSSDTQYF. The variable domain in full, with the rest retrieved from reference TRBV5-4 and TRBJ2-3, is ETGVTQSPTHLIKTRGQQVTLRCSSQSGHNTVSWYQQALGQGPQFIFQYYREEENGRGNFPPRFSGLQFPNYSSELNVNALELDDSALYLCASSQPGTSSDTQYFGPGTRLTVL.

This clonotype showed up many times. The rearrangement links TRBV7-2 to TRBJ2-7; possible D gene TRBD2, 5 bases. This CDR3 is 14 amino acids long. V was trimmed by 4 bases and J by 4 bases, leaving 14 bases between them. The germline V gene has CDR1 SGHTA and CDR2 FQGNSA. The CDR3: CASSYRPRGYEQYF. CDR3 DNA sequence: TGTGCCAGCAGCTATAGGCCCCGGGGTTACGAGCAGTACTTC.

V gene TRBV20-1 combines with J gene TRBJ2-3; tentative D call: TRBD2 (6 bases). Between the trimmed V and J ends, which lost 2 bases and 0 bases, there was a span of 6 bases. The CDR3 sequence is 13 residues long. CDR1 DFQATT and CDR2 SNEGSKA come from the germline V gene (reference sequence). CDR3 sequence (DNA): TGCAGTGCTAGAAGCGGGAGCACAGATACGCAGTATTTT. It yields the protein CSARSGSTDTQYF.

The chain is built from TRBV25-1 and TRBJ1-6; 8 bases are shared with TRBD1. Trimming took 4 bases from V and 9 from J; bases not matched to a gene: 2. This CDR3 has 13 residues. Germline CDR1 reads MGHDK; CDR2 reads SYGVNS. This CDR3 reads CASSGTGFSPLHF. CDR3 sequence (DNA): TGTGCCAGCAGTGGGACAGGGTTTTCACCCCTCCACTTT.

This clonotype was counted only a few times. This chain joins TRBV5-4 and TRBJ2-3; a weak D match, TRBD2 (5 bases). Germline CDR1 and CDR2: SGHNT and YYREEE (reference sequence). The CDR3 has 15 residues. Deletions cut 1 base from V and 1 base from J, with 10 bases between. The CDR3 DNA follows: TGTGCCAGCAGCTTGAAAATAGCGCGCACAGATACGCAGTATTTT. Protein product: CASSLKIARTDTQYF.